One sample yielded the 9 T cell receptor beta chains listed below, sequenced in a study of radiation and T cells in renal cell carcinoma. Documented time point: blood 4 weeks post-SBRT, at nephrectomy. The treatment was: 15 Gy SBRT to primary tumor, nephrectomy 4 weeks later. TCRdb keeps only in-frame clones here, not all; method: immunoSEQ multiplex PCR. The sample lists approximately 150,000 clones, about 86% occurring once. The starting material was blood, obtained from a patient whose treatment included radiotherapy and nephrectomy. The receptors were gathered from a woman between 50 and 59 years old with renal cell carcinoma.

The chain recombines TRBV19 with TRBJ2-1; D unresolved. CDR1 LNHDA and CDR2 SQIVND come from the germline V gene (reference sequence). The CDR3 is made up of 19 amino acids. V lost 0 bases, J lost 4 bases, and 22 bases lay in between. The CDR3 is CASSIDTSGSENRYNEQFF. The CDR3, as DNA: TGTGCCAGTAGTATAGATACATCCGGGTCAGAAAACCGATACAATGAGCAGTTCTTC.

CDR3 protein: CAWSTGYNSPLHF. The CDR3 DNA is TGTGCCTGGTCCACAGGGTACAATTCACCCCTCCACTTT. This chain uses TRBV30 with TRBJ1-6; D might be TRBD1 (6 bases). Between the trimmed V and J ends, which lost 5 bases and 7 bases, there was a span of 12 bases. This CDR3 has 13 residues. Germline CDR1 and CDR2: GTSNPN and SVGIG (reference sequence).

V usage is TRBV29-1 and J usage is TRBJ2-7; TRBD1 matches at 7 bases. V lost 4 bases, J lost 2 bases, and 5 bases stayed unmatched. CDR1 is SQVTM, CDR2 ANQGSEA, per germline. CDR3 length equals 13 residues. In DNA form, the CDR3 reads TGCAGCGTTGTCAGGACAGGTACCTACGAGCAGTACTTC. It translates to CSVVRTGTYEQYF.

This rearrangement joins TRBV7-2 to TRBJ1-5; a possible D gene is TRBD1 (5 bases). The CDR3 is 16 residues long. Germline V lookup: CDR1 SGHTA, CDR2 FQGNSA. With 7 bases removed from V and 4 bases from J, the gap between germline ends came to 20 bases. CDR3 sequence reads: CASTDTGTHRNQPQHF. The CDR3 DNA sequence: TGTGCCAGCACGGACACCGGGACCCATAGGAATCAGCCCCAGCATTTT.

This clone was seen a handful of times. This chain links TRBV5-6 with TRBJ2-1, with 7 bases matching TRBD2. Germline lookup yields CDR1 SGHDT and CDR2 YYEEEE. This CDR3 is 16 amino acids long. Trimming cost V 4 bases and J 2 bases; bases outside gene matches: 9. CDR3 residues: CASSPSWTRAYNEQFF. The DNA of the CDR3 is TGTGCCAGCAGCCCGAGTTGGACTAGGGCCTACAATGAGCAGTTCTTC.

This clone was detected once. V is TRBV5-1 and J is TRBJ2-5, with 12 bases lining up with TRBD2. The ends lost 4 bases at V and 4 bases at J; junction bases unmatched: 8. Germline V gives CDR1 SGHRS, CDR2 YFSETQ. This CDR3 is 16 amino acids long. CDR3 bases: TGCGCCAGCAGCAGCCGGACTAGCGGGGTGGGAGAGACCCAGTACTTC. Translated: CASSSRTSGVGETQYF.

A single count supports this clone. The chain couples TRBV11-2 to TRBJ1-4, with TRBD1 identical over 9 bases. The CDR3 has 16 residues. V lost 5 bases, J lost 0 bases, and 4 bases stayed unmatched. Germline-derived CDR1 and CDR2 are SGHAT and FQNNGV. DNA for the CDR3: TGTGCCAGCAGCCTCGGACAGGGGACAACTAATGAAAAACTGTTTTTT. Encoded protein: CASSLGQGTTNEKLFF.

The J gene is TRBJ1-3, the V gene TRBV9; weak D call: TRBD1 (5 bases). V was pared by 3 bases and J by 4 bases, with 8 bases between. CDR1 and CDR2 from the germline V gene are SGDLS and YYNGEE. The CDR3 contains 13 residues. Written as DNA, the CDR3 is TGTGCCAGCAGCGGAGGGGACGGAAACACCATATATTTT. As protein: CASSGGDGNTIYF.

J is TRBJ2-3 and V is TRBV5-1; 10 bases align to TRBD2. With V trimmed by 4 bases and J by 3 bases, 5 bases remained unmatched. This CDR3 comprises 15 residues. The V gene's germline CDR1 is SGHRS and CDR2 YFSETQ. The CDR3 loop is CASSVPSGSTDTQYF. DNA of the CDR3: TGCGCCAGCAGCGTACCTAGCGGGAGTACAGATACGCAGTATTTT.